Each of the 23 T cell receptor beta chains below was sequenced from the same sample in a study of CD8 T cells in Susac syndrome. Random-hexamer reverse transcription was applied to roughly 0.5 to 1 ug RNA. From the immunoSEQ multiplex PCR reads, TCRdb called clonotypes with MiXCR, one entry per CDR3 protein. There are roughly 44,000 distinct CDR3 sequences in the sample; approximately 93% occur only once, and approximately 0.54% lies in the top ten. The sample comprised CD8+ T cells from PBMCs. The receptors were sampled from a human donor in good health.

The rearrangement links TRBV6-1 to TRBJ2-7; a possible D gene is TRBD1 (5 bases). The ends were cut back, 0 bases at V and 2 bases at J, with 8 bases in the middle. There are 14 residues in the CDR3. The germline CDR1 and CDR2 sequences are MNHNS and SASEGT. The CDR3 sequence is CASSEALGAYEQYF. In DNA, the CDR3 is TGTGCCAGCAGTGAAGCGTTAGGGGCCTACGAGCAGTACTTC.

This clonotype is a singleton in its sample. This chain uses TRBV12-3 or TRBV12-4 with TRBJ2-1; D call uncertain. Trimming took off 3 bases at V and 6 bases at J, with 0 bases between the two ends. This CDR3 region has 10 residues. The CDR3 here is CASSFNEQFF. Here the CDR3 DNA reads TGTGCCAGCAGTTTCAATGAGCAGTTCTTC.

This chain links TRBV5-1 with TRBJ2-7; 7 nucleotides match TRBD1. CDR1 SGHRS and CDR2 YFSETQ come from the germline V gene. With 3 bases clipped from V and 2 bases from J, the junction kept 2 bases outside the gene matches. This CDR3 contains 13 residues. The CDR3 nucleotides are TGCGCCAGCAGCTGGGGACAGCCCTACGAGCAGTACTTC. This codes for CASSWGQPYEQYF.

The V and J genes are TRBV30 and TRBJ1-2; possibly TRBD1 for D (6 bases). The V gene lost 3 bases and the J gene lost 4 bases, with 12 bases spanning the gap. CDR3 length: 13 residues. CDR1 GTSNPN and CDR2 SVGIG come from the germline V gene (reference sequence). The CDR3 here is CAWRQGPLYGYTF. Written as DNA, the CDR3 is TGTGCCTGGAGACAGGGTCCTCTCTATGGCTACACCTTC. The whole variable domain, filled in from reference TRBV30 and TRBJ1-2, reads SQTIHQWPATLVQPVGSPLSLECTVEGTSNPNLYWYRQAAGRGLQLLFYSVGIGQISSEVPQNLSASRPQDRQFILSSKKLLLSDSGFYLCAWRQGPLYGYTFGSGTRLTVV.

The gene calls are TRBV27 and TRBJ2-2; D not certain. In germline, CDR1 is MNHEY, CDR2 SMNVEV (reference sequence). The CDR3 sequence is 17 residues long. V lost 8 bases and J 6 bases, leaving 25 bases between the germline ends. Here the CDR3 reads CASGRSFSKDGPGELFF. The DNA for the CDR3 is TGTGCCAGCGGCCGATCCTTCTCGAAGGACGGGCCCGGGGAGCTGTTTTTT.

V gene TRBV11-1 combines with J gene TRBJ2-2; 7 bases align to TRBD1. V shed 1 base and J 0 bases; nucleotides not matched to a gene: 17. CDR3 length: 21 amino acids. Looked up from germline, CDR1 is SGHAT and CDR2 is FQDESV (reference sequence). CDR3 coding DNA: TGTGCCAGCAGCTTAGGACCCCCGGGAATAGGGGGCCCTACGAACACCGGGGAGCTGTTTTTT. This encodes CASSLGPPGIGGPTNTGELFF.

The gene calls are TRBV15 and TRBJ2-5; no clear D gene. The V gene lost 1 base and the J gene lost 4 bases, with 4 bases spanning the gap. Germline V CDR1 and CDR2: LNHNV, YYDKDF (reference sequence). CDR3 length: 12 amino acids. The chain's CDR3 is CATSRGGETQYF. The CDR3 nucleotides are TGTGCCACCAGCAGAGGCGGAGAGACCCAGTACTTC.

V is TRBV12-3 or TRBV12-4 and J is TRBJ1-5; TRBD1 is a possible D gene (5 bases). Trimming pared 6 bases from V and 4 bases from J, leaving 13 bases between. The CDR3 loop spans 14 amino acids. CDR3 amino acids: CASSIDGGNQPQHF. DNA of the CDR3: TGTGCCAGCAGCATAGACGGGGGAAATCAGCCCCAGCATTTT.

This clonotype occurred once. This chain links TRBV2 with TRBJ2-1; D ambiguous. Germline V gene lookup returns CDR1 SNHLY and CDR2 FYNNEI. V was shortened by 6 bases and J by 5 bases, with 17 bases between the two germline ends. The CDR3 consists of 15 residues. The CDR3 is CASSFPDGWDNEQFF. CDR3 nucleotides: TGTGCCAGCAGCTTTCCGGACGGGTGGGACAATGAGCAGTTCTTC.

The V call is TRBV29-1, the J call TRBJ2-1; D gene ambiguous. Germline lookup yields CDR1 SQVTM and CDR2 ANQGSEA. The V and J ends lost 8 bases and 8 bases respectively, with 19 bases between them. The CDR3 is made up of 13 amino acids. The CDR3, as DNA: TGCAGCATCCCGGGCCTAAGCGTCGATGAGCAGTTCTTC. This sequence encodes CSIPGLSVDEQFF.

This chain connects TRBV20-1 to TRBJ2-7; tentative D call: TRBD1 (6 bases). The V end was cut by 0 bases, the J end by 1 base, with 16 bases between. This CDR3 is 16 amino acids long. Germline CDR1 is DFQATT and CDR2 is SNEGSKA (reference sequence). CDR3 sequence (DNA): TGCAGTGCTAGAGACCGGAGACAGGCGTTATCCTACGAGCAGTACTTC. Residues: CSARDRRQALSYEQYF.

The chain has TRBV12-3 or TRBV12-4 and TRBJ2-7; a possible D gene is TRBD2 (6 bases). V shed 6 bases and J shed 5 bases, with 17 bases lying between them. The CDR3 length is 14 residues. The CDR3 nucleotides are TGTGCCAGCAGCCCCTGGGGGACGGGGGACGAGCAGTACTTC. Translated: CASSPWGTGDEQYF.

This clonotype came up once. The rearrangement links TRBV7-9 to TRBJ2-3, with TRBD2 matching 12 bases. The CDR3 length is 16 residues. Germline values: CDR1 SEHNR, CDR2 FQNEAQ (reference sequence). V lost 5 bases and J lost 4; bases outside the gene matches: 7. The DNA for the CDR3 is TGTGCCAGCAGCCACCTACTAGCGGGAGGCGCAGATACGCAGTATTTT. This translates into CASSHLLAGGADTQYF.

This chain connects TRBV20-1 to TRBJ2-1, with D hard to call. V lost 0 bases, J lost 4 bases, and 13 bases lay in between. The CDR3 covers 15 residues. Germline values: CDR1 DFQATT, CDR2 SNEGSKA (reference sequence). The CDR3 nucleotides are TGCAGTGCTAGAGATCCCCCCTCGGCATACAATGAGCAGTTCTTC. This gives the protein CSARDPPSAYNEQFF.

The V gene is TRBV19, the J gene TRBJ2-2; D could derive from TRBD1 or TRBD2 (5 bases each). The CDR3 has 13 amino acids. CDR1 is LNHDA and CDR2 is SQIVND in the germline V gene (reference sequence). V was pared by 7 bases and J by 0 bases, with 6 bases between. CDR3: CASKGPNTGELFF. The DNA of the CDR3 is TGTGCCAGTAAGGGACCGAACACCGGGGAGCTGTTTTTT.

The chain employs TRBV3-1 and TRBJ1-4; D perhaps matches TRBD1 (6 bases). V was shortened by 4 bases and J by 0 bases, with 18 bases between the two germline ends. This CDR3 spans 18 amino acids. Germline loops: CDR1 LGHDT, CDR2 YNNKEL (reference sequence). The CDR3 nucleotides read TGTGCCAGCAGCCCGCGGGGCAGGGGACTTGCAACTAATGAAAAACTGTTTTTT. The encoded protein is CASSPRGRGLATNEKLFF.

The V and J genes are TRBV13 and TRBJ2-7; 8 bases align to TRBD2. Trimming took 5 bases from V and 1 from J; bases not matched to a gene: 13. This CDR3 has 17 residues. Germline CDR1 PRHDT, CDR2 FYEKMQ (reference sequence). The DNA for the CDR3 is TGTGCCAGCAGCAGTCAAGGGGGAAGCGGGAGATCCTACGAGCAGTACTTC. Its protein product is CASSSQGGSGRSYEQYF.

The CDR3 is CASYSGTAREQYF. As DNA, the CDR3 is TGTGCCAGTTACTCCGGGACAGCGAGGGAGCAGTACTTC. This chain connects TRBV6-1 to TRBJ2-7; 7 positions match TRBD1. The CDR3 totals 13 residues. Germline CDR1 reads MNHNS; CDR2 reads SASEGT. V lost 9 bases, J lost 7 bases, and 12 bases stayed unmatched.

This chain links TRBV21-1 with TRBJ1-5. TRBV21-1 is a listed pseudogene. The CDR3 sequence is 14 residues long. The CDR3 DNA sequence: TGTGCCAGCAGCAAAGAGGATCGCAATCAGCCCCAGCATTTT. Encoded protein: CASSKEDRNQPQHF.

The genes are TRBV3-1 and TRBJ2-5; the D is unclear. CDR1 is LGHDT and CDR2 is YNNKEL in the germline V gene (reference sequence). The germline V and J ends were trimmed by 3 bases and 2 bases, with 10 bases remaining between them. The CDR3 extends over 14 amino acids. CDR3 coding DNA: TGTGCCAGCAGCCACACACTCCTGCAAGAGACCCAGTACTTC. Translated, it gives CASSHTLLQETQYF.

V and J are TRBV29-1 and TRBJ2-1, with a tentative D call TRBD2 (6 bases). Germline lookup yields CDR1 SQVTM and CDR2 ANQGSEA. Trimming shortened V by 6 bases and J by 6 bases, and 9 bases separated the two germline ends. CDR3 length: 11 amino acids. This CDR3 reads CSVAGGNEQFF. As DNA, the CDR3 is TGCAGCGTCGCCGGGGGCAATGAGCAGTTCTTC.

The chain carries TRBV2 and TRBJ1-1; D call uncertain. Looked up from germline, CDR1 is SNHLY and CDR2 is FYNNEI. The CDR3 is made up of 13 amino acids. V was shortened by 8 bases and J by 0 bases, with 10 bases between the two germline ends. The CDR3 protein is CASLEGLNTEAFF. The CDR3 coding sequence is TGTGCCAGCCTGGAGGGCTTGAACACTGAAGCTTTCTTT.

The V call is TRBV2, the J call TRBJ2-7, with D maybe TRBD1 (6 bases). Germline assignment: CDR1 SNHLY and CDR2 FYNNEI. There are 11 residues in the CDR3. The V gene lost 6 bases and the J gene lost 4 bases, with 7 bases spanning the gap. The CDR3 spells CASRDSYEQYF. The CDR3 coding sequence is TGTGCCAGCAGGGACAGTTACGAGCAGTACTTC.